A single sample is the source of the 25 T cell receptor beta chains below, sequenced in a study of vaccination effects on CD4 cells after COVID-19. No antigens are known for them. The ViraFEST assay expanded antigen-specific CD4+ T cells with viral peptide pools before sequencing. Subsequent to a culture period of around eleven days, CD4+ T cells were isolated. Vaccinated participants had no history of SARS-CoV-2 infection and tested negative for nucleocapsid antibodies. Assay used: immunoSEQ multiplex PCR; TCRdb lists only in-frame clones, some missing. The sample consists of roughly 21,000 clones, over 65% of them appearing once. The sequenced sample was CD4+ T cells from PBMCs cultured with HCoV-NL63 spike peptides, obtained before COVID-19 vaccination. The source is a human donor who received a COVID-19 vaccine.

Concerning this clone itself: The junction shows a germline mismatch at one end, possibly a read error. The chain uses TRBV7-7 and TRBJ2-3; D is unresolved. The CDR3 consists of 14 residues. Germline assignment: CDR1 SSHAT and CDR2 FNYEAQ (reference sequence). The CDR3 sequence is CASSLNGYTDTQYF. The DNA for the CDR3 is TGTGCTAGCAGCTTGAACGGTTACACAGATACGCAGTATTTT.

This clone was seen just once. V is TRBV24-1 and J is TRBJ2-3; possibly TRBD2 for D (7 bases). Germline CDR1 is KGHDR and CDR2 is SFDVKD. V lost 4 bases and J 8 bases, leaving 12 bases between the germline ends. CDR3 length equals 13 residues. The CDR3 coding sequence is TGTGCCACCAGTGAGGGGGGGGGCAGTACGCAGTATTTT. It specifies CATSEGGGSTQYF.

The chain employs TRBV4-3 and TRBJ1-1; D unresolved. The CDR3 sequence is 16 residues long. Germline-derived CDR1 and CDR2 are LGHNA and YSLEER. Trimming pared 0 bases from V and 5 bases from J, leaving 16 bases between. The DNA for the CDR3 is TGCGCCAGCAGCCAAGATGGTGGCCGCGCTCGGACTGAAGCTTTCTTT. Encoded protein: CASSQDGGRARTEAFF.

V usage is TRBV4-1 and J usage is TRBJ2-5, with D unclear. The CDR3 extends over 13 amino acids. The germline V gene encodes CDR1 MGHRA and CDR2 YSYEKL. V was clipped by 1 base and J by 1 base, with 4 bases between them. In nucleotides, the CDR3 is TGCGCCAGCAGCCAAGCCCGCCAAGAGACCCAGTACTTC. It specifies CASSQARQETQYF.

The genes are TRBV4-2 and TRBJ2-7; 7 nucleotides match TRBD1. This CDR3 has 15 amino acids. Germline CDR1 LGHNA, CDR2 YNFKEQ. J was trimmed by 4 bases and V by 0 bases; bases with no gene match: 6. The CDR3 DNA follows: TGTGCCAGCAGCCAAGATCTAACAGGGGCGTACGAGCAGTACTTC. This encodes CASSQDLTGAYEQYF.

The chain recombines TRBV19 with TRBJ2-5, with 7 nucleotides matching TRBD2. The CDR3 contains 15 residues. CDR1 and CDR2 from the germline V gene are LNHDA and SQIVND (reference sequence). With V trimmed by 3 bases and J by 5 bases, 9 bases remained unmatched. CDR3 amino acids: CASSMATGGPETQYF. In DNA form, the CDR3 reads TGTGCCAGTAGTATGGCTACGGGGGGACCGGAGACCCAGTACTTC.

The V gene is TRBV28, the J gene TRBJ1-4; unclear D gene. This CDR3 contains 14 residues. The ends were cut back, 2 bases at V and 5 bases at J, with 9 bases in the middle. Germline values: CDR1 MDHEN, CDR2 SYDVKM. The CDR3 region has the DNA TGTGCCAGCAGTTTAATCGTCAGAAATGAAAAACTGTTTTTT. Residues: CASSLIVRNEKLFF.

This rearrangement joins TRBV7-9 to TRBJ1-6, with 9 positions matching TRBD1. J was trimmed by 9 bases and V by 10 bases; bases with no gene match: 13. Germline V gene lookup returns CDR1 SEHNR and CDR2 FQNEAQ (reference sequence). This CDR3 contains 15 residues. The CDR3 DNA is TGTGCCACCAACTCTGGGACAGGGAGGGGTTCACCCCTCCACTTT. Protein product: CATNSGTGRGSPLHF. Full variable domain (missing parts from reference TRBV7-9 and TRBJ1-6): DTGVSQNPRHKITKRGQNVTFRCDPISEHNRLYWYRQTLGQGPEFLTYFQNEAQLEKSRLLSDRFSAERPKGSFSTLEIQRTEQGDSAMYLCATNSGTGRGSPLHFGNGTRLTVT.

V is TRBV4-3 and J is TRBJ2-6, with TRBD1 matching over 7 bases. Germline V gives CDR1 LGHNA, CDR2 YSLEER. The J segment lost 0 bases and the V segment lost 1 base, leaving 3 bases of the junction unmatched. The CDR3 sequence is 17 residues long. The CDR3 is CASSQGDSSSGANVLTF. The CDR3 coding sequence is TGCGCCAGCAGCCAAGGGGACAGCTCCTCTGGGGCCAACGTCCTGACTTTC.

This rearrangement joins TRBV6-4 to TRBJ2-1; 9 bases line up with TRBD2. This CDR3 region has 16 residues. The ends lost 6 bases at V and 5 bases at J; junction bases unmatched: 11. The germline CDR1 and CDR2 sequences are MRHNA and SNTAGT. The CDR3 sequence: CASSLTSTSGHNEQFF. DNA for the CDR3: TGTGCCAGCAGCCTAACCTCGACTAGCGGCCACAATGAGCAGTTCTTC.

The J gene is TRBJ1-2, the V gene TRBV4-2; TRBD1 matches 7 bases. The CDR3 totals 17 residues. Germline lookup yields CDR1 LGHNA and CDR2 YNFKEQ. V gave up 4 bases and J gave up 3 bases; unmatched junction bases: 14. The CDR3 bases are TGTGCCAGCAGCCCTCGTCGGCGACAGGGCAGGGACTATGGCTACACCTTC. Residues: CASSPRRRQGRDYGYTF.

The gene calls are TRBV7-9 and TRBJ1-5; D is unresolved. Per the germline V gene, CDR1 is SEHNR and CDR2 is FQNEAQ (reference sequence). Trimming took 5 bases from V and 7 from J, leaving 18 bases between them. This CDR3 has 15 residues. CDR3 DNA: TGTGCCAGCAGCCCGATCGGGATGGGTAACCAGCCCCAGCATTTT. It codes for CASSPIGMGNQPQHF.

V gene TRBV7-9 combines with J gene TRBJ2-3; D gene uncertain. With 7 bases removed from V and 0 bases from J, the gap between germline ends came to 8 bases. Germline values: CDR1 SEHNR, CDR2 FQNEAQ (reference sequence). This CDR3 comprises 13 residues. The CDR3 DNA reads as TGTGCCAGCACCTCAAGCAGCACAGATACGCAGTATTTT. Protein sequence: CASTSSSTDTQYF.

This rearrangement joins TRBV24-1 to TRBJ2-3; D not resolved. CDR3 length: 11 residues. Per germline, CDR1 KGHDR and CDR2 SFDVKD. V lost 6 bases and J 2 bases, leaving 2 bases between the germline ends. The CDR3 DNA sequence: TGTGCCACCAGTAACACAGATACGCAGTATTTT. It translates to CATSNTDTQYF.

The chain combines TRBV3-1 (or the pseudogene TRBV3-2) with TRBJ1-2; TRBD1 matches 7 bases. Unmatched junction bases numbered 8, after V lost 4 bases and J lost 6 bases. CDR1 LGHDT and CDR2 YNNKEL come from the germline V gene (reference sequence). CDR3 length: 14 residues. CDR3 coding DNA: TGTGCCAGCAGCCGCTCCGGGACAGACCATGGCTACACCTTC. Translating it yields CASSRSGTDHGYTF.

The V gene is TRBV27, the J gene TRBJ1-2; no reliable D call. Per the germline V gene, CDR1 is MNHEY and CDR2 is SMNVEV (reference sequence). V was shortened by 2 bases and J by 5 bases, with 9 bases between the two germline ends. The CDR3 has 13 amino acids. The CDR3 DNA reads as TGTGCCAGCAGTTTACGGGGAGGGTATGGCTACACCTTC. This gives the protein CASSLRGGYGYTF.

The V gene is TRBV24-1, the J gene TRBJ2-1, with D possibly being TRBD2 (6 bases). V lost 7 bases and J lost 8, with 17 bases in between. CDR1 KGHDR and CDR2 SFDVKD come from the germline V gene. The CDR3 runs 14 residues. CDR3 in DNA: TGTGCCACCAGCTCGGCAGGGTGGAGGGATGAGCAGTTCTTC. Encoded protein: CATSSAGWRDEQFF.

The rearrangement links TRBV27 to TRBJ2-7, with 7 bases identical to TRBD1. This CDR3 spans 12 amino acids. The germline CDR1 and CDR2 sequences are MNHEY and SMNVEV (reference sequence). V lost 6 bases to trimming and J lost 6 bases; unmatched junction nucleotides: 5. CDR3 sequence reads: CASSSRGREQYF. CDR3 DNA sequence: TGTGCCAGCAGCTCTAGGGGGCGCGAGCAGTACTTC.

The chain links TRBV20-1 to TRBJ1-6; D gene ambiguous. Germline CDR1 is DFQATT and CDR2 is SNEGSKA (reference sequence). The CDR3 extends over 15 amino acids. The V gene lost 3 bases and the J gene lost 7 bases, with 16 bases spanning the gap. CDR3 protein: CSASLNGPLNSPLHF. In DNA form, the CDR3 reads TGCAGTGCTAGTTTGAATGGACCACTAAATTCACCCCTCCACTTT.

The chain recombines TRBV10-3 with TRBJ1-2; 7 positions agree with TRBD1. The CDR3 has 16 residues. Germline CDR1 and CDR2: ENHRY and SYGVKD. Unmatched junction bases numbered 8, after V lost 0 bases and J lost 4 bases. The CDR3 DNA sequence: TGTGCCATCAGTGAGTCGGTAATCCGGGACAGCTATGGCTACACCTTC. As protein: CAISESVIRDSYGYTF.

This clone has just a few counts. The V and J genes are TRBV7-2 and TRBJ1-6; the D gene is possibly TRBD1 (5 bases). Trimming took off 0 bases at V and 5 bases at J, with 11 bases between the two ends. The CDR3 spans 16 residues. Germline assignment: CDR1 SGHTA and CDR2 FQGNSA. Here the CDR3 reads CASSLAGEINNSPLHF. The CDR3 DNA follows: TGTGCCAGCAGCTTAGCAGGGGAAATCAATAATTCACCCCTCCACTTT.

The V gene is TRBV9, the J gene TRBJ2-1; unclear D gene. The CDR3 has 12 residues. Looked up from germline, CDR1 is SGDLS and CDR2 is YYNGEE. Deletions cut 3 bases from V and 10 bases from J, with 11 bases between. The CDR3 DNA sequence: TGTGCCAGCAGCGGGAGTATCGGAGAGCAGTTCTTC. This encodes CASSGSIGEQFF.

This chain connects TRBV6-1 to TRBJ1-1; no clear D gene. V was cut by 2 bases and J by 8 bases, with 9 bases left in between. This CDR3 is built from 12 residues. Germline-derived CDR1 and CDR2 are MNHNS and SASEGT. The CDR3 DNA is TGTGCCAGCAGTGAAAAATTAACGGAAGCTTTCTTT. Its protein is CASSEKLTEAFF.

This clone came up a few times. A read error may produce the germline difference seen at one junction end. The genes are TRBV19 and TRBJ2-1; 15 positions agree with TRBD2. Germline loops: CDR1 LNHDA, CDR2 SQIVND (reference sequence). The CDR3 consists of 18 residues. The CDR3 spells CASSTAMGLAGGPDEQFF. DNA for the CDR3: TGTGCCAGCAGTACGGCCATGGGACTAGCGGGGGGTCCGGATGAGCAGTTCTTC.

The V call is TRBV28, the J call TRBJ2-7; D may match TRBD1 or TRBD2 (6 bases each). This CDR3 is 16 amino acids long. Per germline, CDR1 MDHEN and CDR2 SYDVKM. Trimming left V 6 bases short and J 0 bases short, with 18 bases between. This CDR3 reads CASSSRSGGLSYEQYF. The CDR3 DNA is TGTGCCAGCAGCTCTAGGTCCGGGGGCCTCTCCTACGAGCAGTACTTC.